These 18 T cell receptor beta chains originate from one sample sequenced in a study of blood T cell repertoires in COVID-19. Sequenced by immunoSEQ multiplex PCR; TCRdb stores in-frame clones only, minus some. Of 80,000 to 100,000 clones listed, about 86% are singletons. The source material was peripheral blood. These receptors came from a woman of 80 years or more in a cohort sampled during active or convalescent COVID-19.

The genes are TRBV6-5 and TRBJ1-1; 8 nucleotides agree with TRBD1. Germline loops: CDR1 MNHEY, CDR2 SVGAGI. V gave up 7 bases and J gave up 4 bases; unmatched junction bases: 2. This CDR3 has 12 amino acids. DNA for the CDR3: TGTGCCAGCATCGACAGGGGCACTGAAGCTTTCTTT. Residues: CASIDRGTEAFF.

The V call is TRBV5-4, the J call TRBJ2-1; D might be TRBD2 (5 bases). The CDR3 contains 16 residues. Germline CDR1 is SGHNT and CDR2 is YYREEE (reference sequence). Trimming removed 1 base from V and 5 bases from J, with 16 bases in between. CDR3 amino acids: CASSLQWGAGNNEQFF. CDR3 DNA: TGTGCCAGCAGCTTGCAATGGGGTGCCGGGAACAATGAGCAGTTCTTC.

The CDR3 DNA reads TGTGCCAGCAGTCCCAGGGGCAGCTCCTATAATTCACCCCTCCACTTT. Translating gives CASSPRGSSYNSPLHF. The V gene is TRBV28, the J gene TRBJ1-6; possible D gene TRBD1, 6 bases. CDR3 length: 16 amino acids. From germline, CDR1 is MDHEN and CDR2 SYDVKM. V lost 5 bases and J lost 0, with 11 bases in between.

Only a few counts were recorded for this clone. The rearrangement joins TRBV4-1 to TRBJ1-1; the match to TRBD1 covers 8 bases. CDR3 size: 14 residues. Germline V gives CDR1 MGHRA, CDR2 YSYEKL. With 0 bases clipped from V and 11 bases from J, the junction kept 8 bases outside the gene matches. The CDR3 protein is CASSQDYDRGNAFF. The CDR3 nucleotides are TGCGCCAGCAGCCAAGATTACGACAGGGGCAATGCTTTCTTT.

This chain connects TRBV5-8 to TRBJ2-3; 10 bases match TRBD1. Germline V gives CDR1 SGHTS, CDR2 YDEGEE. The CDR3 contains 16 residues. V shed 0 bases, J shed 2 bases, and the junction held 3 bases outside the gene matches. CDR3 in DNA: TGTGCCAGCAGCTTGGCGGGACAGGGGCTCACAGATACGCAGTATTTT. Residues: CASSLAGQGLTDTQYF.

The rearrangement links TRBV25-1 to TRBJ1-2, with TRBD1 identical over 9 bases. The CDR3 extends over 15 amino acids. Germline trimming cut 1 base from V and 8 bases from J; bases unmatched to any gene: 8. The germline V gene has CDR1 MGHDK and CDR2 SYGVNS. DNA for the CDR3: TGTGCCAGCAGTGAATGGACAGGGGTCCGCAAGGGCTACACCTTC. Its translation is CASSEWTGVRKGYTF.

The J gene is TRBJ1-5, the V gene TRBV27, with D maybe TRBD1 (5 bases). Germline CDR1 and CDR2: MNHEY and SMNVEV (reference sequence). The CDR3 extends over 15 amino acids. Trimming removed 3 bases at V and 1 base at J, with 10 bases between. The CDR3 sequence is CASSFSGGSNQPQHF. The CDR3 region has the DNA TGTGCCAGCAGTTTTTCGGGGGGAAGCAATCAGCCCCAGCATTTT.

This clone is a singleton in its sample. The chain couples TRBV6-5 to TRBJ2-7, with TRBD2 as a possible D gene (6 bases). The CDR3 contains 13 residues. Germline V gene lookup returns CDR1 MNHEY and CDR2 SVGAGI. V lost 6 bases and J lost 0, with 9 bases in between. The CDR3 nucleotides read TGTGCCAGCAGCAGGCGGGGCTCCTACGAGCAGTACTTC. Encoded protein: CASSRRGSYEQYF.

V gene TRBV5-6 combines with J gene TRBJ2-2; D is unresolved. The CDR3 runs to 13 residues. V lost 4 bases, J lost 6 bases, and 10 bases lay in between. The germline gives CDR1 SGHDT, CDR2 YYEEEE. This chain's CDR3 is CASSPVSAGELFF. The CDR3 bases are TGTGCCAGCAGCCCCGTTTCCGCCGGGGAGCTGTTTTTT.

This chain uses TRBV30 with TRBJ1-1; the match to TRBD1 covers 9 bases. Per the germline V gene, CDR1 is GTSNPN and CDR2 is SVGIG (reference sequence). This CDR3 is built from 14 residues. Trimming took 3 bases from V and 1 from J; bases not matched to a gene: 3. This CDR3 is CAWRTGGGNTEAFF. The CDR3 region has the DNA TGTGCCTGGAGGACAGGGGGTGGGAACACTGAAGCTTTCTTT.

The gene calls are TRBV19 and TRBJ2-7; 10 bases match TRBD1. This CDR3 has 19 residues. J gave up 6 bases and V 4 bases, and 21 bases lay outside the gene matches. Germline CDR1 LNHDA, CDR2 SQIVND (reference sequence). The CDR3 DNA reads as TGTGCCAGTAGTAGTATGGGCCTTCGGAGGGGGACAGGGGAAGGCGAGCAGTACTTC. Its translation is CASSSMGLRRGTGEGEQYF. Drawing the rest from reference TRBV19 and TRBJ2-7, the complete variable domain is DGGITQSPKYLFRKEGQNVTLSCEQNLNHDAMYWYRQDPGQGLRLIYYSQIVNDFQKGDIAEGYSVSREKKESFPLTVTSAQKNPTAFYLCASSSMGLRRGTGEGEQYFGPGTRLTVT.

This clone was observed once. The V call is TRBV5-1, the J call TRBJ1-1; D call uncertain. V was trimmed by 0 bases and J by 1 base, leaving 4 bases between them. Germline V gene data show CDR1 as SGHRS and CDR2 as YFSETQ. The CDR3 is 13 amino acids. CDR3 DNA: TGCGCCAGCAGCTTGGGCGGGAACACTGAAGCTTTCTTT. Translation: CASSLGGNTEAFF.

The chain combines TRBV10-1 with TRBJ2-5; 9 bases are a match to TRBD1. J lost 5 bases, V lost 3 bases, and 10 bases had no gene match. The CDR3 has 16 residues. Germline values: CDR1 WNHNN, CDR2 SYGVQD (reference sequence). The CDR3 loop reads CASSDSGLGTGETQYF. The CDR3 DNA is TGCGCCAGCAGTGACTCCGGTCTGGGGACAGGGGAGACCCAGTACTTC.

The rearrangement links TRBV7-8 to TRBJ2-7, with TRBD2 matching 8 bases. The CDR3 extends over 16 amino acids. V dropped 10 bases and J dropped 4; count of bases not matched to a gene: 18. From germline, CDR1 is SGHVS and CDR2 FQNEAQ. CDR3 residues: CATLKEPAGELYEQYF. In DNA, the CDR3 is TGTGCCACCCTCAAGGAGCCAGCGGGAGAATTATACGAGCAGTACTTC.

A few counts support this clone. The chain employs TRBV12-2 and TRBJ2-2; TRBD2 was called by the table and not checked on the DNA. TRBV12-2 is a listed pseudogene. This CDR3 has 16 amino acids. As DNA, the CDR3 is TGTGCAAGTCGCTTTAGCCCGCGCCGGGGGGCCGGGGAGCTGTTTTTT. It encodes CASRFSPRRGAGELFF.

This clone was seen more than once but under ten times. V and J are TRBV6-5 and TRBJ2-7; TRBD1 aligns across 10 bases. Germline V CDR1 and CDR2: MNHEY, SVGAGI. The CDR3 loop spans 13 amino acids. V shed 7 bases and J 4 bases; nucleotides not matched to a gene: 4. The DNA for the CDR3 is TGTGCCAGCACCGACAGGGGGCGGTACGAGCAGTACTTC. This sequence encodes CASTDRGRYEQYF.

The gene calls are TRBV27 and TRBJ1-1; TRBD1 matches 11 bases. V shed 5 bases, J shed 6 bases, and the junction held 2 bases outside the gene matches. In germline, CDR1 is MNHEY, CDR2 SMNVEV (reference sequence). This CDR3 region has 13 residues. The CDR3 sequence is CASSGTGGAEAFF. DNA of the CDR3: TGTGCCAGCAGTGGGACAGGGGGTGCTGAAGCTTTCTTT.

The chain employs TRBV5-6 and TRBJ2-1; 7 bases are a match to TRBD2. With 4 bases clipped from V and 7 bases from J, the junction kept 5 bases outside the gene matches. The CDR3 is 13 amino acids. Germline CDR1 reads SGHDT; CDR2 reads YYEEEE. DNA for the CDR3: TGTGCCAGCAGCAAGCGGGGTGGAAATGAGCAGTTCTTC. It specifies CASSKRGGNEQFF.